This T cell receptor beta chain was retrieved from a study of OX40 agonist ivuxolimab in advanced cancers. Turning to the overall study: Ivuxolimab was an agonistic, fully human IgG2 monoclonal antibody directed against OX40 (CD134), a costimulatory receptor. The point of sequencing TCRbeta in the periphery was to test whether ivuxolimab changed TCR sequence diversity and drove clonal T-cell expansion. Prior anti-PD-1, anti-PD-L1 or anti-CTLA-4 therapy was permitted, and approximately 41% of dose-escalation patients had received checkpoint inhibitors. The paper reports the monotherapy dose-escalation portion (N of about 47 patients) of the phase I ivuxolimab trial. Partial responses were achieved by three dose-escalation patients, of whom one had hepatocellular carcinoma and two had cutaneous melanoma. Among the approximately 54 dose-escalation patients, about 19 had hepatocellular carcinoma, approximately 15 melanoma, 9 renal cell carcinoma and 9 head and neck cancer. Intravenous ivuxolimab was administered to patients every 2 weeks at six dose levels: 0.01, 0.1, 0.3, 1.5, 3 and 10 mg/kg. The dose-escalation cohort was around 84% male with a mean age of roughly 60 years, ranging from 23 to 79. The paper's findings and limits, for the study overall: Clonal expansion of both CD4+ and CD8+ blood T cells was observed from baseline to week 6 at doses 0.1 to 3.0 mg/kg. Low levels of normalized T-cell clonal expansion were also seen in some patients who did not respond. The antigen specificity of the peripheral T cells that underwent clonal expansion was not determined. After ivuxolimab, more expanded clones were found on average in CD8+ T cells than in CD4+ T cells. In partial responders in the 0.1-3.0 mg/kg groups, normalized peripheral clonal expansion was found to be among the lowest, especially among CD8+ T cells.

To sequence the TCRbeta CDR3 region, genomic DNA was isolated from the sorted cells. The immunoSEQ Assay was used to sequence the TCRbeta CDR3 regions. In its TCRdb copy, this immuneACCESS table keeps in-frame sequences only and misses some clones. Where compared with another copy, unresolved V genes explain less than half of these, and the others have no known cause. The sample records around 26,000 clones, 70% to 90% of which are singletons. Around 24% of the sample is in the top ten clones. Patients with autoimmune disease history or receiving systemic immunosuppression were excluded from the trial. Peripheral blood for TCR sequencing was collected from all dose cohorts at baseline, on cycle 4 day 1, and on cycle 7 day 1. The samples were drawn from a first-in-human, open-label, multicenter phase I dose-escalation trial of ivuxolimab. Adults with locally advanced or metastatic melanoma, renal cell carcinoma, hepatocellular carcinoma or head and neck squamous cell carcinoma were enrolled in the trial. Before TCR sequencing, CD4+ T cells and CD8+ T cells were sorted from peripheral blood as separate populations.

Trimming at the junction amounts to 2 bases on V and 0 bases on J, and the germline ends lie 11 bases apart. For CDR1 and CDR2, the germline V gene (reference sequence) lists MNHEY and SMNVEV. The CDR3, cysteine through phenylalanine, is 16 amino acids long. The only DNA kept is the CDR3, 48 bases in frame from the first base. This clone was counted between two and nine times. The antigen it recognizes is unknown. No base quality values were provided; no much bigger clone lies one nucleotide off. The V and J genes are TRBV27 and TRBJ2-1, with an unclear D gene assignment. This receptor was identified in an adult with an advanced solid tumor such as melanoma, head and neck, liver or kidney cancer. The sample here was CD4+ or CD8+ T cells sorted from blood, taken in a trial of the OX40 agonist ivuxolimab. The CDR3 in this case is CASSLGLDSSYNEQFF. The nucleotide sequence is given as TGTGCCAGCAGTTTAGGATTAGATAGCTCCTACAATGAGCAGTTCTTC.